This T cell receptor beta chain was identified in a study of regulatory T cells in long-lasting Graves disease. Regarding time point: newly diagnosed GD, antithyroid drugs for less than 3 months. From PBMCs, RNA was extracted and then used to make the TCR library. The authors built TCR beta libraries using iRepertoire HTBI primers and Arm-PCR of CDR3 regions. MiXCR was run by TCRdb on the multiplex PCR reads, yielding one entry per CDR3 protein. The table has roughly 500,000 distinct CDR3 sequences, 12% seen once. The CDR3 sequence is 14 residues long. Germline CDR1 and CDR2: SEHNR and FQNEAQ (reference sequence). The germline V and J ends were trimmed by 1 base and 5 bases, with 8 bases remaining between them. This clonotype was counted only a few times. These same records also appear under a second study, on T cells in Graves' hyperthyroidism and ophthalmopathy.

This specimen was peripheral blood mononuclear cells (PBMCs), taken at new diagnosis, from a patient treated with antithyroid drugs. The chain carries TRBV7-9 and TRBJ2-2; D is unresolved. The sequence came from a woman in her thirties with Graves disease. The DNA for the CDR3 is TGTGCCAGCAGCTTAGTGTCGGCGACCGGGGAGCTGTTTTTT. Translating gives CASSLVSATGELFF.